This T cell receptor (beta chain) was captured in a study of molecular identifiers for immune sequencing clone quantification. Regarding the study as a whole: For effector cells, clones above 20 RNA copies held over 98% of molecules; for naive cells, under 1%.

Note on this clonotype: The target antigen is unknown.

TCRdb fed the PCR reads into MiXCR, producing one record per CDR3 protein. This sample has under 350,000 distinct CDR3 sequences; 24% occur once, and the top ten carry 0.65% to 0.95%. Source material: naive CD8+ T cells from blood, with Jurkat cell RNA spiked in. The subset here: FACS-sorted CD8+CD4-CCR7+CD45RA+ naive T cells. The clonotype was recovered from a human donor in good health. Some libraries in this study had Jurkat cell RNA spiked in.

CDR3 region: CASSDTGGGSYEQYF. The DNA for the CDR3 is TGCGCCAGCAGCGACACAGGGGGCGGCAGCTACGAGCAGTACTTC. The gene calls are TRBV5-1 and TRBJ2-7; 9 positions match TRBD1. The CDR3 totals 15 residues. With V trimmed by 4 bases and J by 3 bases, 8 bases remained unmatched. Germline V gene sequence: CDR1 SGHRS, CDR2 YFSETQ.